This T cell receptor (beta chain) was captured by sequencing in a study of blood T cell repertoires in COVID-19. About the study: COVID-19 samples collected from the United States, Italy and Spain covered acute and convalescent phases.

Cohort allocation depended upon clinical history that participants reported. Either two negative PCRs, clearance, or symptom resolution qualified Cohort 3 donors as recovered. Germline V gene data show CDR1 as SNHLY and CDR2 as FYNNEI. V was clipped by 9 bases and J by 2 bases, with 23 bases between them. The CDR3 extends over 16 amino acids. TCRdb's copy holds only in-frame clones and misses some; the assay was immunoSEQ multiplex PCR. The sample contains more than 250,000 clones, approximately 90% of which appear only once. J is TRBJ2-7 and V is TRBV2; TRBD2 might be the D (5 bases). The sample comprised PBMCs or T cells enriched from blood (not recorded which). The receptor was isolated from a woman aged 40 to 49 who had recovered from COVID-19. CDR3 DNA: TGTGCCAGTTCCCGATCGGCAGCGGAGGTGACCTACGAGCAGTACTTC. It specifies CASSRSAAEVTYEQYF.